The entry below gives a single TCR beta chain sequence along with its context. The sample is drawn from a study of blood T cell repertoires in COVID-19. Overall study: In each case, the material was cDNA or gDNA derived from T cells, B-cell-depleted T cells, or PBMCs.

The authors' processing: Amplifying reference gene primers gave estimates of nucleated cell counts. Clones were sequenced by immunoSEQ multiplex PCR, and TCRdb holds only the in-frame ones, with some missing. V and J calls and clone size are copied from that table; D and trimming were computed from the DNA. The repertoire has 270,000 or so clones, about 85% of them found once; the top ten carry about 14%. The CDR3 totals 14 residues. V gave up 6 bases and J gave up 9 bases; unmatched junction bases: 6. In germline, CDR1 is SNHLY, CDR2 FYNNEI. This chain links TRBV2 with TRBJ1-6, with TRBD1 matching over 9 bases. The receptor was isolated from a human donor in a cohort sampled during active COVID-19. What was sequenced was peripheral blood. CDR3 region: CASREPGQGSPLHF. CDR3 DNA: TGTGCCAGCAGGGAACCGGGACAGGGTTCACCCCTCCACTTT.